The rows below give T cell receptor beta chains drawn from one sample of a study of technical replicates of blood from a few donors. TCRdb's copy holds only in-frame clones and misses some; the assay was immunoSEQ multiplex PCR. The data show over 85,000 clones, around 96% seen once. Input material: T cells isolated from PBMCs. These receptors all come from a human donor in good health. Both conserved end residues are part of each CDR3. The D gene is left open where the match is weak. Clone size, where shown, is once, few, many, or a class for clones that have expanded.

J: TRBJ1-4; V: TRBV5-4; D: TRBD1; size: -; DNA: TGTGCCAGCAGCCCGGGGGGACAGGTTAATGAAAAACTGTTTTTT; CDR3: CASSPGGQVNEKLFF
J: TRBJ2-7; V: TRBV2; D: TRBD1; size: -; DNA: TGTGCCAGCAGTGTAACAGGGGGCGAATATATCTACGAGCAGTACTTC; CDR3: CASSVTGGEYIYEQYF
J: TRBJ2-2; V: TRBV5-5; D: TRBD2; size: once; DNA: TGTGCCAGCAGCTTGGGTCTAGCGGGAGTTCTCACCGGGGAGCTGTTTTTT; CDR3: CASSLGLAGVLTGELFF
J: TRBJ2-1; V: TRBV30; D: TRBD2; size: -; DNA: TGTGCCTGGAGTGTACTGGCGGGAGTCGGCAATGAGCAGTTCTTC; CDR3: CAWSVLAGVGNEQFF
J: TRBJ2-3; V: TRBV4-2; D: TRBD2; size: -; DNA: TGTGCCAGCAGCCAAGGAGGGGCGGGAGGGATATCGGATACGCAGTATTTT; CDR3: CASSQGGAGGISDTQYF
J: TRBJ1-2; V: TRBV7-2; D: -; size: -; DNA: TGTGCCAGCAGCTTAGAACAGAATTTCAATGGCTACACCTTC; CDR3: CASSLEQNFNGYTF
J: TRBJ2-1; V: TRBV27; D: TRBD2; size: -; DNA: TGTGCCAGCACCCCCCTAGCGGGAGGTCACAATGAGCAGTTCTTC; CDR3: CASTPLAGGHNEQFF
J: TRBJ2-7; V: TRBV27; D: TRBD2; size: -; DNA: TGTGCCAGCAGTTTAGCCGGGACTAACTACGAGCAGTACTTC; CDR3: CASSLAGTNYEQYF
J: TRBJ2-2; V: TRBV6-5; D: -; size: -; DNA: TGTGCCAGCAGTCGACTGTACACCGGGGAGCTGTTTTTT; CDR3: CASSRLYTGELFF
J: TRBJ2-1; V: TRBV6-4; D: -; size: -; DNA: TGTGCCAGCAGTGACTCCCCAGGGCTCTACAATGAGCAGTTCTTC; CDR3: CASSDSPGLYNEQFF
J: TRBJ1-2; V: TRBV30; D: -; size: -; DNA: TGTGCCTGGAGTGGGAGAGGGGGCTACACCTTC; CDR3: CAWSGRGGYTF
J: TRBJ1-5; V: TRBV7-2; D: -; size: -; DNA: TGTGCCAGCAGCCCGGACAGAAATCAGCCCCAGCATTTT; CDR3: CASSPDRNQPQHF
J: TRBJ1-6; V: TRBV4-3; D: -; size: -; DNA: TGCGCCAGCAGCCAAGTACCTAGACAGGAAGACGGTTCACCCCTCCACTTT; CDR3: CASSQVPRQEDGSPLHF
J: TRBJ2-1; V: TRBV30; D: TRBD1; size: -; DNA: TGTGCCTGGGAGGGGACAGCCGACAATGAGCAGTTCTTC; CDR3: CAWEGTADNEQFF
J: TRBJ2-7; V: TRBV28; D: -; size: -; DNA: TGTGCCAGCAGTTTATGGCCCTCAGGGGAGGGGTCCTACGAGCAGTACTTC; CDR3: CASSLWPSGEGSYEQYF
J: TRBJ2-5; V: TRBV27; D: -; size: -; DNA: TGTGCCAGCAGGACTAACAGGGTAGAGACCCAGTACTTC; CDR3: CASRTNRVETQYF
J: TRBJ2-3; V: TRBV7-2; D: TRBD2; size: once; DNA: TGTGCCAGCAGCTTACTTAGCGGGAGTGCAGATACGCAGTATTTT; CDR3: CASSLLSGSADTQYF
J: TRBJ1-5; V: TRBV2; D: -; size: -; DNA: TGTGCCAGCAGTGATTGGTTTCACAGGGAGCTTGGACAGCCCCAGCATTTT; CDR3: CASSDWFHRELGQPQHF
J: TRBJ2-3; V: TRBV4-2; D: -; size: -; DNA: TGTGCCAGCAGCCAAGATACTATGGAGTCAGATACGCAGTATTTT; CDR3: CASSQDTMESDTQYF
J: TRBJ2-4; V: TRBV19; D: TRBD2; size: once; DNA: TGTGCCAGTAGTCCAGCGGGATATACCAAAAACATTCAGTACTTC; CDR3: CASSPAGYTKNIQYF
J: TRBJ2-7; V: TRBV19; D: -; size: -; DNA: TGTGCCAGTAGTACAGGACAGATTGGCGAGCAGTACTTC; CDR3: CASSTGQIGEQYF
J: TRBJ1-1; V: TRBV9; D: -; size: -; DNA: TGTGCCAGCAGCGATAACAGCAACACTGAAGCTTTCTTT; CDR3: CASSDNSNTEAFF
J: TRBJ1-2; V: TRBV27; D: -; size: -; DNA: TGTGCCAGCACCCCAGGGGCTAACTATGGCTACACCTTC; CDR3: CASTPGANYGYTF
J: TRBJ1-4; V: TRBV6-6; D: -; size: -; DNA: TGTGCCAGCAGTCCACCACCGGGGGGTAATGAAAAACTGTTTTTT; CDR3: CASSPPPGGNEKLFF
J: TRBJ2-5; V: TRBV6-6; D: -; size: -; DNA: TGTGCCAGCAGTTATAGTATTGGACAGGAGACCCAGTACTTC; CDR3: CASSYSIGQETQYF
J: TRBJ2-2; V: TRBV7-6; D: -; size: -; DNA: TGTGCCAGCAGCTTTTCCTCGAACACCGGGGAGCTGTTTTTT; CDR3: CASSFSSNTGELFF
J: TRBJ1-2; V: TRBV9; D: -; size: -; DNA: TGTGCCAGCAGCGTACAGCAGGGATATGGCTACACCTTC; CDR3: CASSVQQGYGYTF
J: TRBJ1-5; V: TRBV15; D: -; size: -; DNA: TGTGCCACCAGCCTGATTCTAGAAAATCAGCCCCAGCATTTT; CDR3: CATSLILENQPQHF
J: TRBJ1-1; V: TRBV5-4; D: TRBD1; size: -; DNA: TGTGCCAGCAGCTCAGGGACAGGGCCCACTGAAGCTTTCTTT; CDR3: CASSSGTGPTEAFF
J: TRBJ2-1; V: TRBV28; D: TRBD2; size: -; DNA: TGTGCCAGCAGTTCCCCTAGCGGGAGGGCCAATGAGCAGTTCTTC; CDR3: CASSSPSGRANEQFF
J: TRBJ2-5; V: TRBV9; D: -; size: once; DNA: TGTGCCAGCAGCCAGGGCGGGGTGGAGACCCAGTACTTC; CDR3: CASSQGGVETQYF
J: TRBJ2-5; V: TRBV19; D: -; size: -; DNA: TGTGCCAGTAGTAGGGAGGGGGGAGAGACCCAGTACTTC; CDR3: CASSREGGETQYF
J: TRBJ2-2; V: TRBV7-9; D: TRBD2; size: -; DNA: TGTGCCAGCAGCTCGGGACTAGCGGGAGTTCAGTCCGGGGAGCTGTTTTTT; CDR3: CASSSGLAGVQSGELFF
J: TRBJ2-7; V: TRBV4-3; D: TRBD1; size: -; DNA: TGCGCCAGCAGCCGAAGGGACAGTTCCTACGAGCAGTACTTC; CDR3: CASSRRDSSYEQYF
J: TRBJ2-3; V: TRBV5-8; D: TRBD2; size: -; DNA: TGTGCCAGCAGCTTGGAGTTTGGGAGGGCGACCACAGATACGCAGTATTTT; CDR3: CASSLEFGRATTDTQYF
J: TRBJ2-4; V: TRBV19; D: TRBD2; size: -; DNA: TGTGCCAGTGCGAGGGCGGGAGATGTCAAAAACATTCAGTACTTC; CDR3: CASARAGDVKNIQYF
J: TRBJ2-3; V: TRBV7-6; D: TRBD2; size: -; DNA: TGTGCCAGCAGCGGGGGACTAGCGGGACTAGATACGCAGTATTTT; CDR3: CASSGGLAGLDTQYF
J: TRBJ1-2; V: TRBV2; D: -; size: -; DNA: TGTGCCAGGGGACATGCCATATATGGCTACACCTTC; CDR3: CARGHAIYGYTF
J: TRBJ2-7; V: TRBV28; D: TRBD1; size: -; DNA: TGTGCCGGGTCAAGACAGGGTCCTTACGAGCAGTACTTC; CDR3: CAGSRQGPYEQYF
J: TRBJ2-7; V: TRBV27; D: -; size: -; DNA: TGTGCCAGCAGTTCCGGCTACGAGCAGTACTTC; CDR3: CASSSGYEQYF
J: TRBJ1-5; V: TRBV27; D: TRBD1; size: -; DNA: TGTGCCAGCAGTCAACTAGGGACAGGGGGCCAGCCCCAGCATTTT; CDR3: CASSQLGTGGQPQHF
J: TRBJ2-6; V: TRBV12-5; D: -; size: once; DNA: TGTGCTAGTGGTTTCAATGGGGCCAACGTCCTGACTTTC; CDR3: CASGFNGANVLTF
J: TRBJ2-2; V: TRBV10-3; D: -; size: -; DNA: TGTGCCATCAGTGAGATCAGGGGAAGGACCGGGGAGCTGTTTTTT; CDR3: CAISEIRGRTGELFF
J: TRBJ1-5; V: TRBV30; D: -; size: -; DNA: TGTGCCTGGAGTGTACTATATCAGCCCCAGCATTTT; CDR3: CAWSVLYQPQHF
J: TRBJ2-3; V: TRBV19; D: TRBD2; size: once; DNA: TGTGCCAGTAGTATTACGGCTAGCGGAGCCTGGGCAGATACGCAGTATTTT; CDR3: CASSITASGAWADTQYF